One and the same sample provided the 23 T cell receptor beta chains below, sequenced in a study of blood T cell repertoires in COVID-19. Using immunoSEQ multiplex PCR, the repertoire was profiled, and TCRdb retains in-frame clones only, with some absent. The data hold around 70,000 clones, with approximately 90% observed a single time. Sequenced material: peripheral blood. Source of these receptors: a human donor in a cohort sampled during active COVID-19.

The rearrangement uses TRBV20-1 and TRBJ1-1; possibly TRBD1 for D (6 bases). The CDR3 contains 14 residues. Germline V gene sequence: CDR1 DFQATT, CDR2 SNEGSKA (reference sequence). V lost 3 bases and J lost 1, with 12 bases in between. This CDR3 reads CSASKGVGNTEAFF. CDR3 in DNA: TGCAGTGCTAGTAAGGGGGTGGGGAACACTGAAGCTTTCTTT.

The chain couples TRBV7-2 to TRBJ2-4; D unresolved. This CDR3 has 17 amino acids. The germline CDR1 and CDR2 sequences are SGHTA and FQGNSA. Between the trimmed V and J ends, which lost 8 bases and 0 bases, there was a span of 20 bases. CDR3 loop: CASAPPRLGPAKNIQYF. The CDR3, as DNA: TGTGCCAGCGCACCCCCCCGTTTGGGCCCAGCCAAAAACATTCAGTACTTC.

The chain couples TRBV7-9 to TRBJ1-1; TRBD1 aligns across 8 bases. Looked up from germline, CDR1 is SEHNR and CDR2 is FQNEAQ (reference sequence). V shed 5 bases, J shed 5 bases, and the junction held 4 bases outside the gene matches. This CDR3 contains 13 residues. CDR3 residues: CASSRTGPTEAFF. CDR3 DNA sequence: TGTGCCAGCAGCCGGACAGGGCCTACTGAAGCTTTCTTT.

This clone was seen only a few times. The chain uses TRBV7-2 and TRBJ2-2, with D possibly matching TRBD1 (6 bases). The CDR3 length is 16 residues. V shed 1 base and J shed 0 bases, with 9 bases lying between them. From germline, CDR1 is SGHTA and CDR2 FQGNSA. Here the CDR3 DNA reads TGTGCCAGCAGCTTAGTATCAGGGGCGAACACCGGGGAGCTGTTTTTT. Its translation is CASSLVSGANTGELFF.

The chain is built from TRBV19 and TRBJ1-6; weak D call: TRBD1 (5 bases). The length of the CDR3 is 16 residues. Germline CDR1 LNHDA, CDR2 SQIVND (reference sequence). Trimming removed 4 bases at V and 5 bases at J, with 15 bases between. Here the CDR3 reads CASSSQTVINNSPLHF. The CDR3, as DNA: TGTGCCAGTAGTAGCCAGACAGTGATCAATAATTCACCCCTCCACTTT.

This chain joins TRBV11-1 and TRBJ1-1, with D possibly being TRBD1 (5 bases). Per germline, CDR1 SGHAT and CDR2 FQDESV (reference sequence). Trimming stripped 0 bases from V and 0 bases from J, with 11 bases between. The CDR3 has 16 residues. The CDR3 is CASSLARTGMNTEAFF. For the CDR3, the DNA is TGTGCCAGCAGCTTAGCTCGAACAGGAATGAACACTGAAGCTTTCTTT.

The CDR3 region is CASDLRGFQGAGYTF. The CDR3 DNA reads TGTGCCAGCGACCTCAGGGGCTTTCAGGGGGCTGGCTACACCTTC. This rearrangement joins TRBV21-1 to TRBJ1-2; the table's D call of TRBD1 was not tested on the DNA. TRBV21-1 constitutes a pseudogene. There are 15 residues in the CDR3.

This clone has only a few counts. The CDR3 nucleotides read TGTGCCAGCAGCAAAGAAAATAAAGCTCCGGAGAACCATGGCTACACCTTC. Translated: CASSKENKAPENHGYTF. This chain links TRBV21-1 with TRBJ1-2. TRBV21-1 is tagged as a pseudogene. The CDR3 length is 17 residues.

The J gene is TRBJ2-7, the V gene TRBV4-3; 7 bases align to TRBD1. The CDR3 is 14 residues long. CDR1 and CDR2 from the germline V gene are LGHNA and YSLEER. V trimming: 5 bases; J trimming: 0 bases; junction bases outside the gene matches: 4. CDR3 bases: TGCGCCAGCAGCGGTAACAGGGGCTCCTACGAGCAGTACTTC. Amino acids: CASSGNRGSYEQYF.

The chain links TRBV14 to TRBJ1-6, with TRBD1 matching over 8 bases. This CDR3 comprises 15 residues. V lost 4 bases to trimming and J lost 4 bases; unmatched junction nucleotides: 3. Germline values: CDR1 SGHDN, CDR2 FVKESK. The CDR3 DNA sequence: TGTGCCAGCAGCCGGGGACAGGATTATAATTCACCCCTCCACTTT. Translating it yields CASSRGQDYNSPLHF.

This chain connects TRBV5-8 to TRBJ1-5; D remains unclear. The length of the CDR3 is 17 residues. V lost 1 base and J 2 bases, leaving 16 bases between the germline ends. Germline CDR1 is SGHTS and CDR2 is YDEGEE. CDR3 nucleotides: TGTGCCAGCAGCTTGTATGTGAGGCGGGAGGGCAATCAGCCCCAGCATTTT. Residues: CASSLYVRREGNQPQHF.

CDR3: CASSVSPPDSPYEQYF. The CDR3 DNA follows: TGTGCCAGCAGCGTTTCCCCCCCCGACAGTCCCTACGAGCAGTACTTC. The V call is TRBV9, the J call TRBJ2-7, with D possibly matching TRBD1 (5 bases). The length of the CDR3 is 16 residues. The germline CDR1 and CDR2 sequences are SGDLS and YYNGEE. Trimming pared 2 bases from V and 2 bases from J, leaving 17 bases between.

This clone was detected only once. The gene calls are TRBV7-2 and TRBJ1-1; the match to TRBD1 covers 9 bases. This CDR3 has 15 amino acids. Germline V gene data show CDR1 as SGHTA and CDR2 as FQGNSA. V shed 5 bases and J 4 bases; nucleotides not matched to a gene: 8. CDR3 in DNA: TGTGCCAGCAGCCTCGGGACAGGGAGGTCCACTGAAGCTTTCTTT. Translated: CASSLGTGRSTEAFF.

The DNA for the CDR3 is TGCGCCAGCAGCTTGGAGGGGGTCGGCACTGAAGCTTTCTTT. It encodes CASSLEGVGTEAFF. The chain is built from TRBV5-1 and TRBJ1-1; maybe TRBD1 (6 bases). Germline assignment: CDR1 SGHRS and CDR2 YFSETQ. The ends were cut back, 0 bases at V and 4 bases at J, with 10 bases in the middle. CDR3 length: 14 residues.

This rearrangement joins TRBV30 to TRBJ1-1; TRBD1 might be the D (5 bases). CDR1 and CDR2 (germline): GTSNPN, SVGIG (reference sequence). The CDR3 runs 12 residues. V dropped 5 bases and J dropped 10 bases, with 17 bases sitting between them. The CDR3 is CAWGLGEGGAFF. Here the CDR3 DNA reads TGTGCCTGGGGACTGGGGGAGGGAGGAGCTTTCTTT.

In DNA, the CDR3 is TGTGCCAGCAGCTTAGAATCGGGGCTAGCGGGGGGCGGCTCCTACGAGCAGTACTTC. Translated, it gives CASSLESGLAGGGSYEQYF. V usage is TRBV7-3 and J usage is TRBJ2-7; 11 positions match TRBD2. Per the germline V gene, CDR1 is SGHTA and CDR2 is FQGTGA. The ends lost 2 bases at V and 0 bases at J; junction bases unmatched: 12. The CDR3 length is 19 residues.

The V gene is TRBV7-2, the J gene TRBJ1-3; the match to TRBD1 covers 7 bases. Germline assignment: CDR1 SGHTA and CDR2 FQGNSA. This CDR3 has 16 amino acids. The junction had 9 bases not matched to a gene; V was cut back by 5 bases and J by 2 bases. CDR3 in DNA: TGTGCCAGCAGCCTATGGACAGGTGTGGCTGGAAACACCATATATTTT. Translating it yields CASSLWTGVAGNTIYF.

The chain carries TRBV29-1 and TRBJ2-2, with D possibly matching TRBD2 (6 bases). Deletions cut 3 bases from V and 4 bases from J, with 12 bases between. From germline, CDR1 is SQVTM and CDR2 ANQGSEA. The length of the CDR3 is 14 residues. The CDR3 region has the DNA TGCAGCGTTGATCCGGGACTGCGCACCGGGGAGCTGTTTTTT. Translating it yields CSVDPGLRTGELFF.

The chain joins TRBV7-9 to TRBJ1-4, with TRBD1 matching over 10 bases. J gave up 0 bases and V 1 base, and 2 bases lay outside the gene matches. Germline loops: CDR1 SEHNR, CDR2 FQNEAQ (reference sequence). CDR3 length: 17 amino acids. The CDR3 nucleotides are TGTGCCAGCAGCTTAGGACAGGGGGCCGCAACTAATGAAAAACTGTTTTTT. Protein product: CASSLGQGAATNEKLFF.

The rearrangement uses TRBV7-3 and TRBJ2-7, with D perhaps TRBD1 (6 bases). Germline V gene sequence: CDR1 SGHTA, CDR2 FQGTGA. This CDR3 has 15 residues. V was pared by 1 base and J by 5 bases, with 15 bases between. Here the CDR3 DNA reads TGTGCCAGCAGCTTAAACGGACAGAGAGGGGACGAGCAGTACTTC. Its protein product is CASSLNGQRGDEQYF. Full variable domain (outside the CDR3, taken from reference TRBV7-3 and TRBJ2-7): GAGVSQTPSNKVTEKGKYVELRCDPISGHTALYWYRQSLGQGPEFLIYFQGTGAADDSGLPNDRFFAVRPEGSVSTLKIQRTERGDSAVYLCASSLNGQRGDEQYFGPGTRLTVT.

This chain connects TRBV29-1 to TRBJ2-2, with D possibly TRBD2 on 6 matching bases. V was cut by 7 bases and J by 3 bases, with 15 bases left in between. The CDR3 has 14 residues. Germline-derived CDR1 and CDR2 are SQVTM and ANQGSEA. CDR3 bases: TGCAGCGCCCCCGGTAGCGGAGACACCGGGGAGCTGTTTTTT. Translation gives CSAPGSGDTGELFF.

J is TRBJ2-2 and V is TRBV12-3 or TRBV12-4; D is possibly TRBD1 (5 bases). The CDR3 is 11 amino acids. Trimming took 2 bases from V and 13 from J, leaving 8 bases between them. The CDR3 coding sequence is TGTGCCAGCAGTTTAATCCAGGGGCTGTTTTTT. Protein: CASSLIQGLFF.

This clone was recorded once. V gene TRBV19 combines with J gene TRBJ1-5; D may be TRBD1 (5 bases). Trimming removed 4 bases from V and 7 bases from J, with 11 bases in between. This CDR3 contains 13 residues. Per the germline V gene, CDR1 is LNHDA and CDR2 is SQIVND (reference sequence). Written as DNA, the CDR3 is TGTGCCAGTAGTACACAGGAAGGGCAGCCCCAGCATTTT. As protein: CASSTQEGQPQHF. Complete variable domain (other parts from reference TRBV19 and TRBJ1-5): DGGITQSPKYLFRKEGQNVTLSCEQNLNHDAMYWYRQDPGQGLRLIYYSQIVNDFQKGDIAEGYSVSREKKESFPLTVTSAQKNPTAFYLCASSTQEGQPQHFGDGTRLSIL.